The clone carrying this T cell receptor (beta chain) was counted at least ten times. This sample is part of a study of T cells in Graves' hyperthyroidism and ophthalmopathy. Researchers took RNA transcripts and amplified the TCR beta CDR3 regions from them. The primer set for the first-round RT-PCR of the TCR CDR3 was HTBI. From the multiplex PCR reads, TCRdb called clonotypes with MiXCR, one entry per CDR3 protein. The sample has over 250,000 distinct CDR3 sequences; about 25% are singletons. J lost 4 bases, V lost 5 bases, and 15 bases had no gene match. The CDR3 sequence is 17 residues long. Germline loops: CDR1 SGHTA, CDR2 FQGNSA.

The TCR was taken from a man in his forties with Graves' hyperthyroidism that later progressed to Graves' ophthalmopathy. Sequenced input: blood. The chain joins TRBV7-2 to TRBJ1-2; 8 bases align to TRBD1. Here the CDR3 DNA reads TGTGCCAGCAGCGCAACAACGACAGGGGAAAGAGGCTATGGCTACACCTTC. Encoded protein: CASSATTTGERGYGYTF.